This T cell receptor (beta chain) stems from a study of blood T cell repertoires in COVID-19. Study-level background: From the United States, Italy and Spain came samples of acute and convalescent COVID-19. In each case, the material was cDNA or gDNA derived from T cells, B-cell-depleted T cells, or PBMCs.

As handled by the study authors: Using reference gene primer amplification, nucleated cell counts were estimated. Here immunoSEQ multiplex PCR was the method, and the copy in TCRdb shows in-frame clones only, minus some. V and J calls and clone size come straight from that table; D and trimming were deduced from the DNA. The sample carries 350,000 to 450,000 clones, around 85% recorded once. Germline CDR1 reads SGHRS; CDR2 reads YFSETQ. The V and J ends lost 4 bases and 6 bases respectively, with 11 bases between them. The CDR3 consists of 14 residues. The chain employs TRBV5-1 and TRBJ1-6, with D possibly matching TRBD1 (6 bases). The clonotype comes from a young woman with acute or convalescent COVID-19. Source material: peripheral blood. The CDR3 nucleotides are TGCGCCAGCAGCCGAGAACAGGGTAATTCACCCCTCCACTTT. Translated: CASSREQGNSPLHF.